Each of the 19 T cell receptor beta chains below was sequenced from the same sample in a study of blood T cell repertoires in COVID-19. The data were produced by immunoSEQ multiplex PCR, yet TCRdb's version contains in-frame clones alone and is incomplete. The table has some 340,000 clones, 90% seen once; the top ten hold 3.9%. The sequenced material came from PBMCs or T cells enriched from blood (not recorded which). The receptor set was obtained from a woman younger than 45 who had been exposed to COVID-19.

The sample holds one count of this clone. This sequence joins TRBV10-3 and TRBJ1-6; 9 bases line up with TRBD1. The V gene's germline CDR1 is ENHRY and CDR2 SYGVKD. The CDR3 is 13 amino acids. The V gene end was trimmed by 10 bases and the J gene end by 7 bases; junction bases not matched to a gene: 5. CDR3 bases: TGTGCCACCAGACAGGGGGAAAATTCACCCCTCCACTTT. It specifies CATRQGENSPLHF.

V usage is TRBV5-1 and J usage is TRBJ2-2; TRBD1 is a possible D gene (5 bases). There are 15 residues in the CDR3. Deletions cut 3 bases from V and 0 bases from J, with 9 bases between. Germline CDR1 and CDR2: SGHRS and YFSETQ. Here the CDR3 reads CASSSQASNTGELFF. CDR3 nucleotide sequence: TGCGCCAGCAGCTCACAGGCGTCGAACACCGGGGAGCTGTTTTTT.

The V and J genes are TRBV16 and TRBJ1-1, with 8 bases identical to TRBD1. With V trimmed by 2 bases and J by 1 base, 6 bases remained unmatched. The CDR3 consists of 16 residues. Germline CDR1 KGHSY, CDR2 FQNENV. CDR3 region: CASSQTLDRANTEAFF. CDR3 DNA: TGTGCCAGCAGCCAAACCCTGGACAGGGCGAACACTGAAGCTTTCTTT.

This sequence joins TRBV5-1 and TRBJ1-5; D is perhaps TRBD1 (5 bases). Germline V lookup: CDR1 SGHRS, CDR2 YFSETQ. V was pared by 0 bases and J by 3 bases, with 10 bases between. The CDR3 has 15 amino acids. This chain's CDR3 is CASSLAGGLNQPQHF. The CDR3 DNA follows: TGCGCCAGCAGCTTGGCCGGGGGTCTCAATCAGCCCCAGCATTTT.

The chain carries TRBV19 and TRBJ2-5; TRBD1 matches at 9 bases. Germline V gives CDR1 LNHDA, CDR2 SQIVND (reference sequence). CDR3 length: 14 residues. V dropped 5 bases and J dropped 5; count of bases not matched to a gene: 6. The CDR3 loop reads CASSRTGVSETQYF. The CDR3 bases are TGTGCCAGTAGTCGGACAGGGGTTTCGGAGACCCAGTACTTC.

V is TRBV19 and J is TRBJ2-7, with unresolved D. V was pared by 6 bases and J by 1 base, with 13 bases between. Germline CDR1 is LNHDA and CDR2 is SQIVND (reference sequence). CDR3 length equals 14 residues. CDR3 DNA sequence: TGTGCCAGTAGCCGGATGGCGGCATCCTACGAGCAGTACTTC. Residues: CASSRMAASYEQYF.

The CDR3, as DNA: TGCGCCAGCAGGGCGGATTACTATAATTCACCCCTCCACTTT. It encodes CASRADYYNSPLHF. The chain uses TRBV5-1 and TRBJ1-6; D unclear. Germline V CDR1 and CDR2: SGHRS, YFSETQ. V shed 5 bases and J shed 3 bases, with 9 bases lying between them. CDR3 length: 14 residues.

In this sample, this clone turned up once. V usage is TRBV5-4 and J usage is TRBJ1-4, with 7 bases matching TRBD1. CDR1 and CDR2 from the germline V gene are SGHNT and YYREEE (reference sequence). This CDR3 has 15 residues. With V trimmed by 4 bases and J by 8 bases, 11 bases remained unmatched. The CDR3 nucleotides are TGTGCCAGCAGCCCGGCGGAGGGGGCCAGAGAAAAACTGTTTTTT. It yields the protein CASSPAEGAREKLFF.

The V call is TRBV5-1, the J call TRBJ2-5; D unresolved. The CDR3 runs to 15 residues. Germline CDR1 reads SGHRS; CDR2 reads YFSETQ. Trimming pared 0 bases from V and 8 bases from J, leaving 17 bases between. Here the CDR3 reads CASSLASTSKRTQYF. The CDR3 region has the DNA TGCGCCAGCAGCTTGGCGAGCACCTCCAAGAGAACCCAGTACTTC. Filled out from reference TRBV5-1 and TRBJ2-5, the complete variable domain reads KAGVTQTPRYLIKTRGQQVTLSCSPISGHRSVSWYQQTPGQGLQFLFEYFSETQRNKGNFPGRFSGRQFSNSRSEMNVSTLELGDSALYLCASSLASTSKRTQYFGPGTRLLVL.

The CDR3 bases are TGTGCCTGGACCCCAGGTTTAGGTCGCGAAAAACTGTTTTTT. Its translation is CAWTPGLGREKLFF. The V and J genes are TRBV30 and TRBJ1-4, with unresolved D. The CDR3 is 14 amino acids. Trimming shortened V by 4 bases and J by 8 bases, and 17 bases separated the two germline ends. The germline CDR1 and CDR2 sequences are GTSNPN and SVGIG (reference sequence).

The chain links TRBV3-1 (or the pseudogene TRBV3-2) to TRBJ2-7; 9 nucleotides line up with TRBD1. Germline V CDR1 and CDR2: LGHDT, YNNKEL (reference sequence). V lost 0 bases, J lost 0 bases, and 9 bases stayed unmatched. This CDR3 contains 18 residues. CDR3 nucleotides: TGTGCCAGCAGCCAAGAATGGGGACAGGGATATCCCTCCTACGAGCAGTACTTC. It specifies CASSQEWGQGYPSYEQYF.

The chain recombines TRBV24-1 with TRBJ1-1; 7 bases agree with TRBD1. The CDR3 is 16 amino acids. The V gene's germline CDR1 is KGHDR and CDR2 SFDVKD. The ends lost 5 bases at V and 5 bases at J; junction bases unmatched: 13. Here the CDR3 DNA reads TGTGCCACCAGTGTTGCGAGGGGTAGGGGGCATACTGAAGCTTTCTTT. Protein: CATSVARGRGHTEAFF.

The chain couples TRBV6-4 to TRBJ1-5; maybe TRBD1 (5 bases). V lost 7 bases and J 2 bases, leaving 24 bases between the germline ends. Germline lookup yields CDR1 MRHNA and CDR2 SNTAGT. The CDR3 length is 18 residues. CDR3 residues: CASTGRDFGRGGNQPQHF. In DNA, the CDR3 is TGTGCCAGCACCGGACGGGACTTCGGACGGGGTGGCAATCAGCCCCAGCATTTT.

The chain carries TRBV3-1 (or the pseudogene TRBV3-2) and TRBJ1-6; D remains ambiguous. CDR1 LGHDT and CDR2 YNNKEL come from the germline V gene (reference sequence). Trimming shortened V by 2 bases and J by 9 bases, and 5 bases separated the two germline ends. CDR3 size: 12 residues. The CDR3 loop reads CASSQPGSPLHF. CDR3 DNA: TGTGCCAGCAGCCAACCGGGTTCACCCCTCCACTTT.

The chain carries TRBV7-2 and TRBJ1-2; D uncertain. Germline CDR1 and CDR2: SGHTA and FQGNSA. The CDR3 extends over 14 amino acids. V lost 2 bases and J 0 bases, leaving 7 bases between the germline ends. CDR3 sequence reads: CASSLKEANYGYTF. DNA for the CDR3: TGTGCCAGCAGCTTAAAGGAGGCTAACTATGGCTACACCTTC.

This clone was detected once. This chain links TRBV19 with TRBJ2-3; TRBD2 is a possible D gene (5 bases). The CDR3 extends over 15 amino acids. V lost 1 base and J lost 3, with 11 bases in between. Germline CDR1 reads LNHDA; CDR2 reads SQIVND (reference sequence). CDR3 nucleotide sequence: TGTGCCAGTAGTATAGGGAGGTTCGGGACAGATACGCAGTATTTT. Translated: CASSIGRFGTDTQYF.

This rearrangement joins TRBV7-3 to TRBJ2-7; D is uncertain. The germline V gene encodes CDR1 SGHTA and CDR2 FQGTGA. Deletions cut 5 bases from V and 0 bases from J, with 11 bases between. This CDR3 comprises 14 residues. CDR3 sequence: CASSPTDNSYEQYF. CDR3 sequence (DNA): TGTGCCAGCAGCCCGACCGACAACTCCTACGAGCAGTACTTC.

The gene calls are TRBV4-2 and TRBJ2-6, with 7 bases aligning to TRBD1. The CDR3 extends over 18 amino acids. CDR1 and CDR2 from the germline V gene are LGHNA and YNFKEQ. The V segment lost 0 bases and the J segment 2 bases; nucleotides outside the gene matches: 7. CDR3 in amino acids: CASSQDDRVLAGANVLTF. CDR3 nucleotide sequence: TGTGCCAGCAGCCAAGACGACAGGGTTCTGGCTGGGGCCAACGTCCTGACTTTC.

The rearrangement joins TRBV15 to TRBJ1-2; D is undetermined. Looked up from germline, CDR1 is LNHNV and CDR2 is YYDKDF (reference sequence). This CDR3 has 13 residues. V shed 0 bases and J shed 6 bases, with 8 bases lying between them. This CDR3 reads CATSRDLGDGYTF. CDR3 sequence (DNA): TGTGCCACCAGCAGAGATCTCGGGGATGGCTACACCTTC.